This T cell receptor beta chain was sequenced during a study of cytomegalovirus exposure and HLA in healthy donors. Whole-study context: In a later analysis, the 130 or so validation repertoires were reported to have used the same platform as the 650 to 800 first-cohort repertoires.

Assay used: immunoSEQ multiplex PCR; TCRdb lists only in-frame clones, some missing. Found here are roughly 60,000 clones, 95% of them singletons; the top ten hold approximately 5%. The study, taken as a whole, reports: 150 to 200 TCR beta chains were listed as cytomegalovirus-associated.

Only one count was recorded for this clone. No antigen is known for it. Donors were drawn from the roughly 130-subject validation cohort, separate from the roughly 700-subject first cohort. The CDR3 runs 13 residues. Trimming cost V 2 bases and J 9 bases; bases outside gene matches: 2. The germline CDR1 and CDR2 sequences are MDHEN and SYDVKM. This TCR was sampled from a woman aged 18-30 years in good health and CMV-seropositive. The chain links TRBV28 to TRBJ2-1; 9 positions match TRBD2. Sequenced: PBMCs. CDR3 loop: CASSLASGVEQFF. As DNA, the CDR3 is TGTGCCAGCAGTTTAGCTAGCGGGGTTGAGCAGTTCTTC.